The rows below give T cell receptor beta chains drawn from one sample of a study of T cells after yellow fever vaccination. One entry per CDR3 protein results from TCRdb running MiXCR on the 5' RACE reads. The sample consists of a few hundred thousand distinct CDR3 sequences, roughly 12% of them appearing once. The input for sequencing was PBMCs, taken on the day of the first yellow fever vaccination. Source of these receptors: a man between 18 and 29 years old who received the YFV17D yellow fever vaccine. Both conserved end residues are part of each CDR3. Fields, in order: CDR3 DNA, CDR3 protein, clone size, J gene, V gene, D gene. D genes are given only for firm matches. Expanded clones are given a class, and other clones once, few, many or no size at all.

CDR3 DNA: TGTGCCAGCAACCAACTAGCGGGGGCCTACAATGAGCAGTTCTTC
CDR3 protein: CASNQLAGAYNEQFF
clone size: many
J gene: TRBJ2-1
V gene: TRBV7-2
D gene: TRBD2

CDR3 DNA: TGTGCCAGCAGAATAGGGCAGGGGGTCACAGATACGCAGTATTTT
CDR3 protein: CASRIGQGVTDTQYF
clone size: NA
J gene: TRBJ2-3
V gene: TRBV2
D gene: TRBD1

CDR3 DNA: TGTGCCAGCAGCTTAGGGGTAGGCGAAGAGACCCAGTACTTC
CDR3 protein: CASSLGVGEETQYF
clone size: few
J gene: TRBJ2-5
V gene: TRBV7-2
D gene: NA

CDR3 DNA: TGTGCCAGCAGTCGAGACAGGGAAGCTTTCTTT
CDR3 protein: CASSRDREAFF
clone size: NA
J gene: TRBJ1-1
V gene: TRBV6-2/TRBV6-3
D gene: NA

CDR3 DNA: TGTGCCACCAGCAGAGATTTGGCAGGGGGACTCAATCAGCCCCAGCATTTT
CDR3 protein: CATSRDLAGGLNQPQHF
clone size: NA
J gene: TRBJ1-5
V gene: TRBV15
D gene: TRBD1

CDR3 DNA: TGTGCCAGTAGCTTACAGAGTAGTAATGAAAAACTGTTTTTT
CDR3 protein: CASSLQSSNEKLFF
clone size: NA
J gene: TRBJ1-4
V gene: TRBV19
D gene: NA

CDR3 DNA: TGCGCCAGCAGCCAAGCATGGACTAGCGATGAGACCCAGTACTTC
CDR3 protein: CASSQAWTSDETQYF
clone size: many
J gene: TRBJ2-5
V gene: TRBV4-3
D gene: TRBD2

CDR3 DNA: TGTGCCAGCAGCCAAGAGTCCCGGGAGCTGTTTTTT
CDR3 protein: CASSQESRELFF
clone size: NA
J gene: TRBJ2-2
V gene: TRBV3-1
D gene: NA

CDR3 DNA: TGTGCCAGCAGTTTATGGGACAGATCCTACGAGCAGTACTTC
CDR3 protein: CASSLWDRSYEQYF
clone size: few
J gene: TRBJ2-7
V gene: TRBV12-3/TRBV12-4
D gene: TRBD1

CDR3 DNA: TGCGCCAGCAGTCAACCTCCGACAGGGGGCATCGAGACAGATACGCAGTATTTT
CDR3 protein: CASSQPPTGGIETDTQYF
clone size: NA
J gene: TRBJ2-3
V gene: TRBV23-1
D gene: TRBD1

CDR3 DNA: TGTGCCAGCAGTTCCCCCGACTGGGGCCAAGAGACCCAGTACTTC
CDR3 protein: CASSSPDWGQETQYF
clone size: many
J gene: TRBJ2-5
V gene: TRBV27
D gene: NA

CDR3 DNA: TGTGCCACAAGCGGTGGGCGCGGGGAGACCCAGTACTTC
CDR3 protein: CATSGGRGETQYF
clone size: NA
J gene: TRBJ2-5
V gene: TRBV11-1
D gene: NA

CDR3 DNA: TGTGCCAGCAGCCGCTGGCCGGAGTTGTCTAGCGGGGAGATTGCAGATACGCAGTATTTT
CDR3 protein: CASSRWPELSSGEIADTQYF
clone size: NA
J gene: TRBJ2-3
V gene: TRBV14
D gene: TRBD2

CDR3 DNA: TGTGCCAGCAGCCAAGGGCCAGGGACTAACACTGAAGCTTTCTTT
CDR3 protein: CASSQGPGTNTEAFF
clone size: NA
J gene: TRBJ1-1
V gene: TRBV3-1
D gene: NA

CDR3 DNA: TGTGCCAGCTTCAGTGCCAGGGAAACTGAAGCTTTCTTT
CDR3 protein: CASFSARETEAFF
clone size: NA
J gene: TRBJ1-1
V gene: TRBV18
D gene: NA

CDR3 DNA: TGCAGTGCTAGAGACCCGACAGAGTTCGGAAACACCATATATTTT
CDR3 protein: CSARDPTEFGNTIYF
clone size: few
J gene: TRBJ1-3
V gene: TRBV20-1
D gene: NA

CDR3 DNA: TGTGCCAGCAGCTTAGGGGGCACAGGGGTCAATCAGCCCCAGCATTTT
CDR3 protein: CASSLGGTGVNQPQHF
clone size: NA
J gene: TRBJ1-5
V gene: TRBV7-2
D gene: TRBD1

CDR3 DNA: TGTGCCAGCAGCCAAGATGGGCGGGAGCAGTTCTTC
CDR3 protein: CASSQDGREQFF
clone size: NA
J gene: TRBJ2-1
V gene: TRBV3-1
D gene: NA

CDR3 DNA: TGTGCCAGCAGTTTATTTGGGGTCACTGAAGCTTTCTTT
CDR3 protein: CASSLFGVTEAFF
clone size: NA
J gene: TRBJ1-1
V gene: TRBV12-3/TRBV12-4
D gene: NA

CDR3 DNA: TGTGCCACCAGCAGAGAATCCCAGGGGCAGGAGACCCAGTACTTC
CDR3 protein: CATSRESQGQETQYF
clone size: NA
J gene: TRBJ2-5
V gene: TRBV15
D gene: NA

CDR3 DNA: TGTGCCAGCAGGGTGCCCCCCGGTTACGAGCAGTACTTC
CDR3 protein: CASRVPPGYEQYF
clone size: NA
J gene: TRBJ2-7
V gene: TRBV7-3
D gene: NA

CDR3 DNA: TGTGCCAGCAGTACAGCAGGGGACGGCTACACCTTC
CDR3 protein: CASSTAGDGYTF
clone size: few
J gene: TRBJ1-2
V gene: TRBV6-2/TRBV6-3
D gene: NA

CDR3 DNA: TGCAGCGTTGTCGGACGGACTGAAGCTTTCTTT
CDR3 protein: CSVVGRTEAFF
clone size: NA
J gene: TRBJ1-1
V gene: TRBV29-1
D gene: NA

CDR3 DNA: TGTGCCAGCTCACCACCGGCTCTGAACAATGAGCAGTTCTTC
CDR3 protein: CASSPPALNNEQFF
clone size: NA
J gene: TRBJ2-1
V gene: TRBV18
D gene: NA

CDR3 DNA: TGTGCCAGCAGCCGGACAGGGAACAATCAGCCCCAGCATTTT
CDR3 protein: CASSRTGNNQPQHF
clone size: few
J gene: TRBJ1-5
V gene: TRBV7-9
D gene: TRBD1

CDR3 DNA: TGTGCCACCAGTGATTTTGCCGGGACAGGGGACCATGAGCAGTTCTTC
CDR3 protein: CATSDFAGTGDHEQFF
clone size: few
J gene: TRBJ2-1
V gene: TRBV24-1
D gene: TRBD1

CDR3 DNA: TGTGCCAGCAGGACTCGACTAGCGGGGGCTACCTACAATGAGCAGTTCTTC
CDR3 protein: CASRTRLAGATYNEQFF
clone size: few
J gene: TRBJ2-1
V gene: TRBV28
D gene: TRBD2

CDR3 DNA: TGCAGTGCTAGATCCGGGAGGACGCAGTATTTT
CDR3 protein: CSARSGRTQYF
clone size: few
J gene: TRBJ2-3
V gene: TRBV20-1
D gene: TRBD2

CDR3 DNA: TGCGCCAGCAGCTTGGGCAGGACAGGGAGTGGCTCGGGGGGGATCCACAATGAGCAGTTCTTC
CDR3 protein: CASSLGRTGSGSGGIHNEQFF
clone size: few
J gene: TRBJ2-1
V gene: TRBV5-1
D gene: NA

CDR3 DNA: TGTGCCAGCAGCCAAGATCGGGGAACAGGGGGAGCTTTCTTT
CDR3 protein: CASSQDRGTGGAFF
clone size: NA
J gene: TRBJ1-1
V gene: TRBV14
D gene: TRBD1

CDR3 DNA: TGCAGCGCCCGGACCGGGACAGTCGTTTCACCCCTCCACTTT
CDR3 protein: CSARTGTVVSPLHF
clone size: few
J gene: TRBJ1-6
V gene: TRBV29-1
D gene: TRBD1

CDR3 DNA: TGTGCCAGCAGTTATAATACGAGGCGTTCCTACGAGCAGTACTTC
CDR3 protein: CASSYNTRRSYEQYF
clone size: few
J gene: TRBJ2-7
V gene: TRBV6-2/TRBV6-3
D gene: NA

CDR3 DNA: TGTGCCAGCAGTCTGACCGACGGCAGTTTCACTGAAGCTTTCTTT
CDR3 protein: CASSLTDGSFTEAFF
clone size: few
J gene: TRBJ1-1
V gene: TRBV12-3/TRBV12-4
D gene: NA

CDR3 DNA: TGCGCCAGCAGCCGAGTGGGCACCCGGACCTACAATGAGCAGTTCTTC
CDR3 protein: CASSRVGTRTYNEQFF
clone size: few
J gene: TRBJ2-1
V gene: TRBV4-1
D gene: NA

CDR3 DNA: TGTGCCAGCAGAACCGGGACAGTGGGGAATGAGCAGTTCTTC
CDR3 protein: CASRTGTVGNEQFF
clone size: few
J gene: TRBJ2-1
V gene: TRBV6-1
D gene: TRBD1

CDR3 DNA: TGCGCCAGCAGCCAAGTTGAACAGCTTAACACCGGGGAGCTGTTTTTT
CDR3 protein: CASSQVEQLNTGELFF
clone size: NA
J gene: TRBJ2-2
V gene: TRBV4-1
D gene: NA

CDR3 DNA: TGTGCCAGCACCTCATGGGCTAATCAGCCCCAGCATTTT
CDR3 protein: CASTSWANQPQHF
clone size: few
J gene: TRBJ1-5
V gene: TRBV6-2/TRBV6-3
D gene: NA